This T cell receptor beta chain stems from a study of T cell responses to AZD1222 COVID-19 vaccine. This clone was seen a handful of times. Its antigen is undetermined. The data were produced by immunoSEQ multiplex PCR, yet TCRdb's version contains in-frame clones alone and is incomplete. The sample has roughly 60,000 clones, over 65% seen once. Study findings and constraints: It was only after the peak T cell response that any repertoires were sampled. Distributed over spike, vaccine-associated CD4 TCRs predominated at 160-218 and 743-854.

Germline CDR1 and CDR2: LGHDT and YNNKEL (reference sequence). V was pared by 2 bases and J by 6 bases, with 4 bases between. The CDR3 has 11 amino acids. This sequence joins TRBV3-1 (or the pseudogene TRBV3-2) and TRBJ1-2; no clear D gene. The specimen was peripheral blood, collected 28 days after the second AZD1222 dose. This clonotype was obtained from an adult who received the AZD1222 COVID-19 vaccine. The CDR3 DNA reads TGTGCCAGCAGCCAACGGGATGGCTACACCTTC. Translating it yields CASSQRDGYTF.